One sample yielded the 16 T cell receptor beta chains listed below, sequenced in a study of T cells after yellow fever vaccination (dated by TCRdb to about 2019). The library relied on 5' RACE. Sequenced using an Illumina NovaSeq 6000. The public reads were run again by TCRdb, first through fastp at Q25 and then through MiXCR, and only productive beta chains were kept. Rows with a matching CDR3 protein are joined into one entry that keeps the most common DNA and genes. Present in this sample are 250,000 to 400,000 distinct CDR3 sequences, approximately 4.5% of which were seen just once. The ten most abundant clones make up just under 20% of the sample. The intended sense of this specimen's treatment or condition label: live attenuated yellow fever vaccine strain. Here the sequenced sample was PBMCs, taken 15 days after the yellow fever booster vaccination. The receptors shown here come from a man in his late teens or twenties who received the YFV17D yellow fever vaccine.

This clonotype was counted a few times. The V gene is TRBV7-8, the J gene TRBJ2-5; 10 bases match TRBD2. V shed 4 bases, J shed 4 bases, and the junction held 9 bases outside the gene matches. CDR3 length: 16 residues. Per the germline V gene, CDR1 is SGHVS and CDR2 is FQNEAQ. The CDR3, as DNA: TGTGCCAGCAGCTCGGAGCGGGGGGGCCTCCGAGAGACCCAGTACTTC. Translated: CASSSERGGLRETQYF. The full variable domain, with the rest looked up from reference TRBV7-8 and TRBJ2-5, is GAGVSQSPRYKVAKRGQDVALRCDPISGHVSLFWYQQALGQGPEFLTYFQNEAQLDKSGLPSDRFFAERPEGSVSTLKIQRTQQEDSAVYLCASSSERGGLRETQYFGPGTRLLVL.

This clonotype appeared many times. The rearrangement uses TRBV5-6 and TRBJ2-7; D gene unclear. The germline V gene has CDR1 SGHDT and CDR2 YYEEEE. The CDR3 has 14 residues. V lost 2 bases and J 0 bases, leaving 9 bases between the germline ends. The CDR3 sequence: CASSFRATSYEQYV. The CDR3 nucleotides are TGTGCCAGCAGCTTCCGGGCGACCTCCTACGAGCAGTACGTC.

This chain connects TRBV4-1 to TRBJ1-6, with D perhaps matching TRBD1 (5 bases). CDR1 MGHRA and CDR2 YSYEKL come from the germline V gene. The CDR3 has 17 amino acids. Trimming removed 1 base from V and 7 bases from J, with 17 bases in between. Here the CDR3 reads CASSQVVHRGRNSPLHF. The CDR3 DNA reads as TGCGCCAGCAGCCAAGTAGTGCATAGGGGAAGGAATTCACCCCTCCACTTT.

This clonotype was found many times. The rearrangement joins TRBV20-1 to TRBJ2-5; TRBD2 matches 8 bases. Germline V gene lookup returns CDR1 DFQATT and CDR2 SNEGSKA (reference sequence). The CDR3 is 15 amino acids. The ends lost 6 bases at V and 1 base at J; junction bases unmatched: 10. CDR3 coding DNA: TGCAGTGCGCTGGTGGCGGGGGGCCCCCAAGAGACCCAGTACTTC. Encoded protein: CSALVAGGPQETQYF.

The V and J genes are TRBV19 and TRBJ1-5; 8 nucleotides match TRBD1. Germline V gives CDR1 LNHDA, CDR2 SQIVND (reference sequence). CDR3 length: 14 residues. Trimming removed 8 bases from V and 9 bases from J; junction bases left unmatched: 12. CDR3 residues: CASYGTGEFSPQHF. The CDR3 nucleotides read TGTGCCAGTTATGGGACAGGCGAGTTTTCGCCCCAGCATTTT.

In its sample, this clonotype was seen a few times. The chain carries TRBV28 and TRBJ1-1; no reliable D call. CDR3 length: 11 amino acids. The germline V gene has CDR1 MDHEN and CDR2 SYDVKM. V dropped 6 bases and J dropped 4 bases, with 6 bases sitting between them. The CDR3 protein is CASSRTTEAFF. The CDR3 DNA reads TGTGCCAGCAGCCGTACCACTGAAGCTTTCTTT.

This clonotype came up many times. V usage is TRBV11-2 and J usage is TRBJ2-5, with a possible D match to TRBD2 (5 bases). Germline lookup yields CDR1 SGHAT and CDR2 FQNNGV. The CDR3 sequence is 14 residues long. The germline V and J ends were trimmed by 4 bases and 1 base, with 10 bases remaining between them. Written as DNA, the CDR3 is TGTGCCAGCAGCTGGAGGACCACCCAAGAGACCCAGTACTTC. As protein: CASSWRTTQETQYF.

This clonotype was observed at least ten times. This chain connects TRBV7-9 to TRBJ2-1; no reliable D call. The V end was cut by 5 bases, the J end by 4 bases, with 9 bases between. Germline V lookup: CDR1 SEHNR, CDR2 FQNEAQ (reference sequence). The CDR3 runs to 13 residues. The CDR3 here is CASSPDTYNEQFF. CDR3 nucleotide sequence: TGTGCCAGCAGCCCCGACACGTACAATGAGCAGTTCTTC. Full variable domain (rest looked up from reference TRBV7-9 and TRBJ2-1): DTGVSQNPRHKITKRGQNVTFRCDPISEHNRLYWYRQTLGQGPEFLTYFQNEAQLEKSRLLSDRFSAERPKGSFSTLEIQRTEQGDSAMYLCASSPDTYNEQFFGPGTRLTVL.

This clonotype was counted at least ten times. V gene TRBV6-2 or TRBV6-3 combines with J gene TRBJ2-7; the D gene is possibly TRBD1 (6 bases). Trimming shortened V by 5 bases and J by 0 bases, and 11 bases separated the two germline ends. The CDR3 contains 14 residues. Germline V lookup: CDR1 MNHEY, CDR2 SVGEGT. Written as DNA, the CDR3 is TGTGCCAGCAGTCGACAGGAGATCTCCTACGAGCAGTACTTC. This gives the protein CASSRQEISYEQYF.

The CDR3 sequence: CASSLSGARDRTYEQYF. CDR3 in DNA: TGCGCCAGCAGCCTCTCTGGCGCGAGGGACAGGACCTACGAGCAGTACTTC. The rearrangement uses TRBV4-1 and TRBJ2-7; 8 bases agree with TRBD1. CDR3 length: 17 amino acids. The V and J ends lost 4 bases and 2 bases, in that order; junction bases with no gene match: 13. Germline CDR1 and CDR2: MGHRA and YSYEKL.

This clonotype was picked up a small number of times. The rearrangement uses TRBV18 and TRBJ2-7; D is perhaps TRBD1 or TRBD2 (5 bases each). Trimming removed 3 bases from V and 0 bases from J, with 12 bases in between. The CDR3 sequence is 15 residues long. Germline V gene sequence: CDR1 KGHSH, CDR2 LQKENI. The DNA of the CDR3 is TGTGCCAGCTCACCCCAGGGAGATAGCTCCTACGAGCAGTACTTC. It translates to CASSPQGDSSYEQYF.

This clonotype was recorded a few times. The rearrangement links TRBV7-6 to TRBJ2-5; D is undetermined. CDR1 and CDR2 from the germline V gene are SGHVS and FNYEAQ. The CDR3 extends over 13 amino acids. V gave up 3 bases and J gave up 7 bases, with 12 bases separating them. The CDR3 spells CASSLEQTGTQYF. DNA of the CDR3: TGTGCCAGCAGCTTGGAGCAGACGGGGACCCAGTACTTC.

This clonotype was picked up a small number of times. This chain links TRBV4-1 with TRBJ1-2; D unclear. Trimming shortened V by 0 bases and J by 2 bases, and 16 bases separated the two germline ends. Germline CDR1 is MGHRA and CDR2 is YSYEKL. The CDR3 totals 17 residues. The CDR3 is CASSQDQPRRPNYGYTF. As DNA, the CDR3 is TGCGCCAGCAGCCAAGATCAGCCGAGGAGACCCAACTATGGCTACACCTTC.

The rearrangement joins TRBV5-4 to TRBJ1-2; no firm D call. The CDR3 extends over 14 amino acids. Germline values: CDR1 SGHNT, CDR2 YYREEE (reference sequence). Trimming took 5 bases from V and 2 from J, leaving 13 bases between them. The CDR3 DNA reads TGTGCCAGCAGTGGGGATAGCTTCAACTATGGCTACACCTTC. Translated: CASSGDSFNYGYTF.

This clonotype showed up many times. The rearrangement uses TRBV18 and TRBJ2-2; D is perhaps TRBD1 (6 bases). There are 16 residues in the CDR3. Trimming removed 0 bases from V and 3 bases from J, with 11 bases in between. CDR1 is KGHSH and CDR2 is LQKENI in the germline V gene. The CDR3 nucleotides read TGTGCCAGCTCACCACCCCAGGGGCCGTACACCGGGGAGCTGTTTTTT. This codes for CASSPPQGPYTGELFF.

On this clonotype itself: This clone may be a read error of a much larger clone one base away. The chain employs TRBV18 and TRBJ2-3; D possibly corresponds to TRBD2 (6 bases). This CDR3 comprises 15 residues. The V end lost 4 bases, the J end lost 5 bases, and 16 bases lay between the germline ends. The germline CDR1 and CDR2 sequences are KGHSH and LQKENI. The CDR3 loop is CASSLLTRARDTQYF. The CDR3 DNA follows: TGTGCCAGCTCACTCTTGACTAGAGCCAGAGATACGCAGTATTTT.